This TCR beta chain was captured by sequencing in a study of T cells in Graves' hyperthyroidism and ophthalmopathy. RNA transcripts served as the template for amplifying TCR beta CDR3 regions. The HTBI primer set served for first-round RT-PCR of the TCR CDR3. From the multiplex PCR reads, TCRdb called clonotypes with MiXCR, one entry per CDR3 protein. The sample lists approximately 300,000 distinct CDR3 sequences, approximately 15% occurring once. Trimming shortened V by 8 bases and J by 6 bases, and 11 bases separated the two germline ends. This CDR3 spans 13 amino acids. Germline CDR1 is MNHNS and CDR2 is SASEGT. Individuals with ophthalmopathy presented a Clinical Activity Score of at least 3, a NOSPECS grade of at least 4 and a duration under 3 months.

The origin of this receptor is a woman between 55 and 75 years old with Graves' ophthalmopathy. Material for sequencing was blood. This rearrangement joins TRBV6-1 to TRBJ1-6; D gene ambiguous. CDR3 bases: TGTGCCAGCTGGAGGGAGTCTAATTCACCCCTCCACTTT. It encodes CASWRESNSPLHF.